These 29 T cell receptor beta chains came from one sample sequenced in a study of cytomegalovirus exposure and HLA in healthy donors. The protocol was immunoSEQ multiplex PCR, while the TCRdb copy is restricted to in-frame clones and leaves out a portion. Of about 120,000 clones detected, around 85% appear once; the ten largest clones hold 2% to 2.5%. The sample consisted of PBMCs. The receptors come from a woman aged 25 to 39 in good health and CMV-seronegative.

V and J are TRBV5-4 and TRBJ2-7, with TRBD1 as a possible D gene (5 bases). The germline CDR1 and CDR2 sequences are SGHNT and YYREEE (reference sequence). CDR3 size: 14 residues. V shed 4 bases and J shed 6 bases, with 17 bases lying between them. The CDR3, as DNA: TGTGCCAGCAGCCCAGGGCGTTTTTGGGGCGAGCAGTACTTC. It translates to CASSPGRFWGEQYF.

This chain links TRBV15 with TRBJ2-2, with 7 nucleotides matching TRBD1. This CDR3 has 15 amino acids. Unmatched junction bases numbered 2, after V lost 3 bases and J lost 1 base. CDR1 and CDR2 from the germline V gene are LNHNV and YYDKDF (reference sequence). The CDR3 DNA reads TGTGCCACCAGCAGGAGGGGGCGGAACACCGGGGAGCTGTTTTTT. This sequence encodes CATSRRGRNTGELFF.

The chain uses TRBV5-1 and TRBJ2-3, with 12 positions matching TRBD2. The germline CDR1 and CDR2 sequences are SGHRS and YFSETQ. The CDR3 runs to 17 residues. Trimming at V came to 2 bases and at J to 6 bases, leaving 10 bases not matched to a gene. The CDR3, as DNA: TGCGCCAGCAGCTTAATTCCTAGCGGGGGGGCGAAGGATACGCAGTATTTT. It specifies CASSLIPSGGAKDTQYF.

The chain carries TRBV7-3 and TRBJ2-5, with 9 bases lining up with TRBD2. The CDR3 is 15 amino acids. V trimming: 5 bases; J trimming: 2 bases; junction bases outside the gene matches: 6. Germline-derived CDR1 and CDR2 are SGHTA and FQGTGA. The CDR3 DNA follows: TGTGCCAGCAGCCCAGCGCGGGGGGGACAAGAGACCCAGTACTTC. The encoded protein is CASSPARGGQETQYF.

The chain joins TRBV6-5 to TRBJ1-5, with 7 bases lining up with TRBD1. Germline-derived CDR1 and CDR2 are MNHEY and SVGAGI. Unmatched junction bases numbered 4, after V lost 5 bases and J lost 3 bases. This CDR3 contains 14 residues. CDR3 coding DNA: TGTGCCAGCAGTCGAAAGGGGGCCAATCAGCCCCAGCATTTT. This codes for CASSRKGANQPQHF.

This sequence joins TRBV19 and TRBJ1-2, with TRBD1 as a possible D gene (6 bases). V lost 1 base and J lost 8, with 14 bases in between. The CDR3 is 14 residues long. From germline, CDR1 is LNHDA and CDR2 SQIVND (reference sequence). In DNA form, the CDR3 reads TGTGCCAGTAGTATAGTTACAGGGAAAGGAGGCTACACCTTC. Its protein is CASSIVTGKGGYTF.

The chain uses TRBV28 and TRBJ1-2; tentatively, D is TRBD1 (5 bases). Trimming shortened V by 5 bases and J by 4 bases, and 8 bases separated the two germline ends. From germline, CDR1 is MDHEN and CDR2 SYDVKM. This CDR3 has 12 residues. Here the CDR3 reads CASSATVYGYTF. The CDR3 DNA is TGTGCCAGCAGTGCGACAGTCTATGGCTACACCTTC.

The gene calls are TRBV7-6 and TRBJ2-4; 8 bases agree with TRBD2. Trimming removed 5 bases from V and 6 bases from J; junction bases left unmatched: 6. The germline V gene encodes CDR1 SGHVS and CDR2 FNYEAQ. The CDR3 is 14 residues long. The CDR3, as DNA: TGTGCCAGCAGCATTAGCGGGGAGCTAAACATTCAGTACTTC. This codes for CASSISGELNIQYF.

V is TRBV18 and J is TRBJ2-1, with 13 nucleotides matching TRBD2. CDR3 length: 16 residues. In germline, CDR1 is KGHSH, CDR2 LQKENI. Unmatched junction bases numbered 5, after V lost 3 bases and J lost 6 bases. The CDR3 DNA reads as TGTGCCAGCTCACCGACTAGCGGGGGGTTAGGCAATGAGCAGTTCTTC. Translating gives CASSPTSGGLGNEQFF.

The rearrangement joins TRBV7-2 to TRBJ1-2, with a possible D match to TRBD1 (6 bases). Per the germline V gene, CDR1 is SGHTA and CDR2 is FQGNSA. The V gene lost 5 bases and the J gene lost 8 bases, with 18 bases spanning the gap. This CDR3 comprises 14 residues. The CDR3 region is CASSPGQNPWGYTF. As DNA, the CDR3 is TGTGCCAGCAGCCCTGGACAGAATCCGTGGGGCTACACCTTC.

The chain carries TRBV2 and TRBJ1-2; D might be TRBD1 (5 bases). CDR1 and CDR2 (germline): SNHLY, FYNNEI. V lost 0 bases, J lost 1 base, and 9 bases lay in between. CDR3 length equals 15 residues. CDR3 protein: CASSEALGVNYGYTF. CDR3 DNA: TGTGCCAGCAGTGAAGCGCTAGGGGTTAACTATGGCTACACCTTC.

The chain employs TRBV9 and TRBJ2-7; 8 bases line up with TRBD1. This CDR3 contains 15 residues. The germline V gene has CDR1 SGDLS and CDR2 YYNGEE. J was trimmed by 1 base and V by 0 bases; bases with no gene match: 3. CDR3 sequence (DNA): TGTGCCAGCAGCGTAGCCAGGGACAGGTCCTACGAGCAGTACTTC. Translation: CASSVARDRSYEQYF.

The gene calls are TRBV2 and TRBJ1-6, with TRBD1 identical over 8 bases. J was trimmed by 8 bases and V by 7 bases; bases with no gene match: 4. This CDR3 region has 13 residues. In germline, CDR1 is SNHLY, CDR2 FYNNEI. CDR3 nucleotide sequence: TGTGCCAGCATTAAGGACAGGGATTCACCCCTCCACTTT. This encodes CASIKDRDSPLHF.

V and J are TRBV6-5 and TRBJ1-5; D remains ambiguous. The CDR3 is 13 amino acids. CDR1 and CDR2 (germline): MNHEY, SVGAGI. Trimming removed 7 bases at V and 4 bases at J, with 11 bases between. The CDR3 DNA sequence: TGTGCCAGCACCATTGACACAAATCAGCCCCAGCATTTT. Translated, it gives CASTIDTNQPQHF.

CDR3 in DNA: TGCAGTGCCCAGACAGGGGATGAGCAGTTCTTC. Translating it yields CSAQTGDEQFF. The genes are TRBV20-1 and TRBJ2-1, with TRBD1 identical over 8 bases. The CDR3 extends over 11 amino acids. With V trimmed by 6 bases and J by 8 bases, 3 bases remained unmatched. Per the germline V gene, CDR1 is DFQATT and CDR2 is SNEGSKA (reference sequence).

V and J are TRBV28 and TRBJ1-2; D uncertain. V lost 0 bases and J lost 5, with 10 bases in between. The CDR3 runs to 14 residues. Germline V gene lookup returns CDR1 MDHEN and CDR2 SYDVKM. The chain's CDR3 is CASSLWGSLYGYTF. CDR3 DNA: TGTGCCAGCAGTTTATGGGGCAGCCTATATGGCTACACCTTC.

The chain is built from TRBV4-3 and TRBJ1-1; 7 nucleotides line up with TRBD1. Germline trimming cut 1 base from V and 0 bases from J; bases unmatched to any gene: 5. Per the germline V gene, CDR1 is LGHNA and CDR2 is YSLEER. This CDR3 contains 16 residues. DNA for the CDR3: TGCGCCAGCAGCCAAGGGGACAGCGCGATGAACACTGAAGCTTTCTTT. Its protein is CASSQGDSAMNTEAFF.

The V call is TRBV10-3, the J call TRBJ1-1, with 8 bases matching TRBD1. The CDR3 runs to 15 residues. Germline V gives CDR1 ENHRY, CDR2 SYGVKD. The V gene end was trimmed by 3 bases and the J gene end by 6 bases; junction bases not matched to a gene: 9. This CDR3 is CAISDPQGALPEAFF. The CDR3 bases are TGTGCCATCAGTGACCCGCAGGGGGCGCTTCCTGAAGCTTTCTTT.

This rearrangement joins TRBV7-9 to TRBJ1-2; a possible D gene is TRBD1 (5 bases). CDR1 and CDR2 (germline): SEHNR, FQNEAQ (reference sequence). The length of the CDR3 is 14 residues. V lost 9 bases and J 2 bases, leaving 16 bases between the germline ends. Here the CDR3 DNA reads TGTGCCAGTGATAGCACAGGAGGGAACTATGGCTACACCTTC. Amino acid sequence: CASDSTGGNYGYTF.

The V and J genes are TRBV7-8 and TRBJ1-2, with D possibly being TRBD1 (6 bases). The length of the CDR3 is 17 residues. Trimming took 4 bases from V and 4 from J, leaving 22 bases between them. Germline values: CDR1 SGHVS, CDR2 FQNEAQ. The CDR3 region has the DNA TGTGCCAGCAGCTACATGGGCAGGGGACGGTCTGGCTATGGCTACACCTTC. Translating it yields CASSYMGRGRSGYGYTF.

V is TRBV6-5 and J is TRBJ1-6; 7 bases are a match to TRBD1. The germline V gene encodes CDR1 MNHEY and CDR2 SVGAGI. This CDR3 has 15 residues. The ends lost 6 bases at V and 7 bases at J; junction bases unmatched: 9. CDR3 bases: TGTGCCAGCAGACCGAAACAGGGGTGGAATTCACCCCTCCACTTT. This sequence encodes CASRPKQGWNSPLHF.

A few counts support this clone. The chain links TRBV7-5 to TRBJ2-6; TRBD2, the table's D call, lacks a check against the DNA. TRBV7-5 represents a pseudogene. The CDR3 spans 16 residues. This chain's CDR3 is CARSFQLGPRANVLTF. The CDR3 nucleotides read TGTGCCAGAAGCTTCCAGCTAGGCCCGCGGGCCAACGTCCTGACTTTC.

The chain joins TRBV18 to TRBJ2-2; 7 positions match TRBD1. V dropped 2 bases and J dropped 4; count of bases not matched to a gene: 7. This CDR3 spans 16 amino acids. Germline values: CDR1 KGHSH, CDR2 LQKENI. The CDR3, as DNA: TGTGCCAGCTCACCAAACAGGGGACGTGGCACCGGGGAGCTGTTTTTT. Translation: CASSPNRGRGTGELFF.

The genes are TRBV4-3 and TRBJ1-6, with TRBD1 matching over 11 bases. V was clipped by 1 base and J by 10 bases; unmatched bases: 9. The V gene's germline CDR1 is LGHNA and CDR2 YSLEER. The CDR3 extends over 17 amino acids. This CDR3 reads CASSQAGTGGVRSPLHF. Written as DNA, the CDR3 is TGCGCCAGCAGCCAAGCCGGGACAGGGGGAGTAAGGTCACCCCTCCACTTT.

This chain uses TRBV7-2 with TRBJ2-1; TRBD1 aligns across 7 bases. The CDR3 has 14 amino acids. Germline assignment: CDR1 SGHTA and CDR2 FQGNSA. After removal of 0 bases from V and 7 bases from J, the junction contained 3 bases not matched to a gene. CDR3 bases: TGTGCCAGCAGCTTAGCGACAGGGTGGAATGAGCAGTTCTTC. This gives the protein CASSLATGWNEQFF.

The chain couples TRBV12-5 to TRBJ2-5, with D perhaps TRBD1 (5 bases). From germline, CDR1 is LGHNT and CDR2 FRNRAP. CDR3 length equals 13 residues. V was pared by 7 bases and J by 4 bases, with 13 bases between. The CDR3 is CASALQEIETQYF. Written as DNA, the CDR3 is TGTGCTAGTGCCCTACAGGAAATAGAGACCCAGTACTTC. Together with reference TRBV12-5 and TRBJ2-5, the CDR3 gives the full variable domain: DARVTQTPRHKVTEMGQEVTMRCQPILGHNTVFWYRQTMMQGLELLAYFRNRAPLDDSGMPKDRFSAEMPDATLATLKIQPSEPRDSAVYFCASALQEIETQYFGPGTRLLVL.

V gene TRBV19 combines with J gene TRBJ1-1; a weak D match, TRBD1 (5 bases). Trimming left V 5 bases short and J 12 bases short, with 19 bases between. CDR1 and CDR2 from the germline V gene are LNHDA and SQIVND (reference sequence). CDR3 length: 13 residues. CDR3 DNA: TGTGCCAGTAGTTCCTCAGGGTCTCGTGTAACTTTCTTT. This gives the protein CASSSSGSRVTFF.

The chain recombines TRBV9 with TRBJ1-3, with D hard to call. Looked up from germline, CDR1 is SGDLS and CDR2 is YYNGEE. This CDR3 has 16 amino acids. The V gene lost 0 bases and the J gene lost 0 bases, with 10 bases spanning the gap. DNA for the CDR3: TGTGCCAGCAGCGTAGGGTTCCAGAACTCTGGAAACACCATATATTTT. Encoded protein: CASSVGFQNSGNTIYF.

CDR3 nucleotides: TGTGCCAGCAGCCTGACACCGTCCACAGATACGCAGTATTTT. Protein: CASSLTPSTDTQYF. This chain links TRBV7-2 with TRBJ2-3; D uncertain. V lost 5 bases, J lost 2 bases, and 11 bases lay in between. The CDR3 has 14 amino acids. Germline CDR1 and CDR2: SGHTA and FQGNSA. Variable domain in full (rest from reference TRBV7-2 and TRBJ2-3): GAGVSQSPSNKVTEKGKDVELRCDPISGHTALYWYRQSLGQGLEFLIYFQGNSAPDKSGLPSDRFSAERTGGSVSTLTIQRTQQEDSAVYLCASSLTPSTDTQYFGPGTRLTVL.